This is a list of T cell receptor beta chains from one sample in a study of T-cell memory formation after mild COVID-19. TCRdb fed the 5' RACE reads into MiXCR, producing one record per CDR3 protein. The sample shows about 560,000 distinct CDR3 sequences, about a fifth of them seen only once. The specimen was PBMCs or a T cell subset sorted from them (not recorded which). The receptors were gathered from an adult woman who had mild COVID-19 (a few samples of this study predate the infection). Cell type and time point are not known. The CDR3 runs from the conserved cysteine through the conserved F or W. Each record gives: D gene, J gene, V gene, clone size, CDR3 DNA, CDR3 protein. D genes are given only for firm matches. Clone size is shown for a subset of rows, as once, few, many or a class of expanded clone.

TRBD1	TRBJ2-5	TRBV9	-	TGTGCCAGCAGTGCCCGAGGGGGCGTCCGGGAGACCCAGTACTTC	CASSARGGVRETQYF
-	TRBJ2-1	TRBV7-6	few	TGTGCCAGCAGCCCCTACTTTCCTAACAATGAGCAGTTCTTC	CASSPYFPNNEQFF
-	TRBJ1-4	TRBV7-8	-	TGTGCCAGCAGCTTAGGTTTAGTTGAAAAACTGTTTTTT	CASSLGLVEKLFF
-	TRBJ2-7	TRBV18	-	TGTGCCAGCTCACCGACCATTGGCAGCCGCTACGAGCAGTACTTC	CASSPTIGSRYEQYF
TRBD1	TRBJ1-4	TRBV5-6	-	TGTGCCAGCAGCCAGGGGACAGGGGCTGAAAAACTGTTTTTT	CASSQGTGAEKLFF
TRBD1	TRBJ1-2	TRBV9	few	TGTGCCAGCAGCGGGCCGGGACAGGATCCAAAGTATGGCTACACCTTC	CASSGPGQDPKYGYTF
TRBD1	TRBJ2-2	TRBV2	few	TGTGCCAGCAGTTGGACAGGGGGGAACACCGGGGAGCTGTTTTTT	CASSWTGGNTGELFF
-	TRBJ2-3	TRBV12-3/TRBV12-4	-	TGTGCCAGCAGTTTTGGGGGATCAGATACGCAGTATTTT	CASSFGGSDTQYF
-	TRBJ2-3	TRBV7-7	-	TGTGCTAGCGGCCCAGGAACAGATACGCAGTATTTT	CASGPGTDTQYF
-	TRBJ1-1	TRBV20-1	-	TGCAGTGCTAGAGATGCCCGGATGAACACTGAAGCTTTCTTT	CSARDARMNTEAFF
TRBD2	TRBJ2-1	TRBV12-3/TRBV12-4	-	TGTGCCAGCAGTTTAGAACGGACTAGGTGGTTCTTC	CASSLERTRWFF
-	TRBJ1-2	TRBV4-1	few	TGCGCCAGCAGCCAAACGGGGGCTAGATACACCTTC	CASSQTGARYTF
-	TRBJ2-1	TRBV6-5	-	TGTGCCAGCAGTTACTCGTCCGGGCCGCTCTACAATGAGCAGTTCTTC	CASSYSSGPLYNEQFF
TRBD1	TRBJ2-1	TRBV20-1	many	TGCAGTGCTAAGTTAGACAGGGCTGTTTCGAATGAGCAGTTCTTC	CSAKLDRAVSNEQFF
-	TRBJ1-5	TRBV6-5	few	TGTGCCAGCAGTCACCTCGGGACTCGGAATCAGCCCCAGCATTTT	CASSHLGTRNQPQHF
-	TRBJ2-2	TRBV6-2/TRBV6-3	-	TGTGCCAGCAGTTACACGGTGAACACCGGGGAGCTGTTTTTT	CASSYTVNTGELFF
-	TRBJ2-2	TRBV5-1	few	TGCGCCAGCTCGGGGGACAACACCGGGGAGCTGTTTTTT	CASSGDNTGELFF
TRBD2	TRBJ2-3	TRBV20-1	-	TGCAGTGCTAGAGATAGTCTAGCGGTTAGCACAGATACGCAGTATTTT	CSARDSLAVSTDTQYF
TRBD1	TRBJ2-7	TRBV24-1	few	TGTGCCACCAGTGACTATCCCGGGACAGGGTTGTACGAGCAGTACTTC	CATSDYPGTGLYEQYF